This record concerns one T cell receptor (beta chain) sequence. Data came from immunoSEQ multiplex PCR; TCRdb stores just in-frame clones and leaves some out. Of roughly 500,000 clones listed, around nine tenths were seen once; the top ten hold just over 8%. This record belongs to a study of blood T cell repertoires in COVID-19. Those who participated ranged in age from 18 to 89 years and resided in under 25 US areas. J lost 7 bases, V lost 5 bases, and 6 bases had no gene match. The CDR3 is 13 residues long. Germline values: CDR1 KGHSH, CDR2 LQKENI. This TCR was recovered from a woman aged 60 to 75 who had recovered from COVID-19. Sequenced material: PBMCs or T cells enriched from blood (not recorded which). The V call is TRBV18, the J call TRBJ1-1; TRBD1 agrees at 8 bases. Written as DNA, the CDR3 is TGTGCCAGCTCAGGGGGACAGGCTTTTGAAGCTTTCTTT. Translating it yields CASSGGQAFEAFF.